This T cell receptor (beta chain) derives from a study of blood T cell repertoires in COVID-19. The data were produced by immunoSEQ multiplex PCR, yet TCRdb's version contains in-frame clones alone and is incomplete. The sample has roughly 380,000 clones, around nine tenths seen once. The specimen sequenced was peripheral blood. This sequence was found in a woman aged 40 to 50 with COVID-19, enrolled during active disease.

CDR3 protein: CASSPAGNTGELFF. The CDR3 nucleotides are TGTGCCAGCAGTCCCGCGGGGAACACCGGGGAGCTGTTTTTT. V usage is TRBV28 and J usage is TRBJ2-2; the D gene is possibly TRBD2 (5 bases). Trimming shortened V by 5 bases and J by 1 base, and 8 bases separated the two germline ends. Germline values: CDR1 MDHEN, CDR2 SYDVKM. The CDR3 runs 14 residues. The variable domain in full, with the rest retrieved from reference TRBV28 and TRBJ2-2, is DVKVTQSSRYLVKRTGEKVFLECVQDMDHENMFWYRQDPGLGLRLIYFSYDVKMKEKGDIPEGYSVSREKKERFSLILESASTNQTSMYLCASSPAGNTGELFFGEGSRLTVL.